This TCR beta chain originates from a study of long-term antiretroviral therapy in people with HIV. Each donor had at least one pre-ART and at least two post-ART PBMC samples. Study-wide findings and caveats: Every time point showed a repertoire led by clones expanded before ART.

The V gene's germline CDR1 is SEHNR and CDR2 FQNEAQ (reference sequence). V lost 5 bases to trimming and J lost 8 bases; unmatched junction nucleotides: 4. This CDR3 is 14 amino acids long. This clone showed up just once. Its antigen is undetermined. Survey-level immunoSEQ v3.0 assays were run. The table came from immunoSEQ multiplex PCR; TCRdb's copy has only in-frame clones and leaves some out. The sample has 25,000 to 35,000 clones, 70% to 90% seen once; the top ten hold about 8%. The chain uses TRBV7-9 and TRBJ2-1; 12 positions match TRBD2. The sequencing used unsorted PBMCs, collected 3.2 years before starting antiretroviral therapy. The clonotype comes from a man aged 50 to 59 with HIV. In nucleotides, the CDR3 is TGTGCCAGCAGCCGACTAGCGGGAGACGATGAGCAGTTCTTC. Residues: CASSRLAGDDEQFF. The full variable domain, rest sourced from reference TRBV7-9 and TRBJ2-1, is DTGVSQNPRHKITKRGQNVTFRCDPISEHNRLYWYRQTLGQGPEFLTYFQNEAQLEKSRLLSDRFSAERPKGSFSTLEIQRTEQGDSAMYLCASSRLAGDDEQFFGPGTRLTVL.